One and the same sample provided the 10 T cell receptor beta chains below, sequenced in a study of Ad26.COV2.S vaccination and SARS-CoV-2 variants. Some clones are missing from TCRdb's copy, which holds only in-frame ones; the method was immunoSEQ multiplex PCR. The sample consists of approximately 150,000 clones, roughly 89% of them appearing once. This material consisted of peripheral blood, taken after recovery from COVID-19. The receptors stem from a human donor who had recovered from COVID-19.

This clone was found once. The gene calls are TRBV5-1 and TRBJ2-1; 15 bases match TRBD2. Germline V CDR1 and CDR2: SGHRS, YFSETQ. The CDR3 is made up of 16 amino acids. V lost 6 bases to trimming and J lost 4 bases; unmatched junction nucleotides: 5. The CDR3, as DNA: TGCGCCAGCAAGGGACTAGCGGGGGGTCCTTACAATGAGCAGTTCTTC. It translates to CASKGLAGGPYNEQFF.

V and J are TRBV24-1 and TRBJ1-5; D is possibly TRBD1 (5 bases). Deletions cut 4 bases from V and 0 bases from J, with 6 bases between. There are 14 residues in the CDR3. Germline values: CDR1 KGHDR, CDR2 SFDVKD. CDR3 nucleotide sequence: TGTGCCACCAGTGACAGGGATAGCAATCAGCCCCAGCATTTT. Its translation: CATSDRDSNQPQHF.

V is TRBV18 and J is TRBJ1-2; D may be TRBD1 (5 bases). The germline V gene encodes CDR1 KGHSH and CDR2 LQKENI. CDR3 length equals 15 residues. With 1 base removed from V and 8 bases from J, the gap between germline ends came to 17 bases. CDR3: CASSPLQGVGRGYTF. CDR3 DNA sequence: TGTGCCAGCTCACCACTCCAGGGCGTGGGGAGAGGCTACACCTTC.

This clone is a singleton in its sample. The chain combines TRBV19 with TRBJ1-5, with 7 nucleotides matching TRBD1. Trimming removed 7 bases from V and 1 base from J; junction bases left unmatched: 7. This CDR3 spans 15 amino acids. The V gene's germline CDR1 is LNHDA and CDR2 SQIVND (reference sequence). The CDR3 coding sequence is TGTGCCAGTACCCCTGTGGGACAGAGCAATCAGCCCCAGCATTTT. Amino acids: CASTPVGQSNQPQHF.

This clone turned up a few times. The CDR3 reads CASSSGGPVDGYTF. The CDR3 nucleotides are TGCGCCAGCAGCTCGGGTGGCCCGGTGGATGGCTACACCTTC. V and J are TRBV5-1 and TRBJ1-2; the D is unclear. The germline V gene encodes CDR1 SGHRS and CDR2 YFSETQ. Trimming took off 3 bases at V and 6 bases at J, with 15 bases between the two ends. The CDR3 is made up of 14 amino acids.

This chain connects TRBV24-1 to TRBJ1-3; D remains unclear. Germline V gene sequence: CDR1 KGHDR, CDR2 SFDVKD. The length of the CDR3 is 18 residues. V was cut by 1 base and J by 0 bases, with 15 bases left in between. The CDR3 here is CATSDFPLRPDSGNTIYF. Here the CDR3 DNA reads TGTGCCACCAGTGATTTTCCCTTACGACCCGACTCTGGAAACACCATATATTTT.

Concerning this clone: The same CDR3 also results from other DNA sequences found in this sample. CDR3 sequence (DNA): TGTGCCAGTAGTCCAGGGATGACTGAAGCTTTCTTT. Translation: CASSPGMTEAFF. The rearrangement uses TRBV19 and TRBJ1-1; possible D gene TRBD1, 5 bases. Germline V gene sequence: CDR1 LNHDA, CDR2 SQIVND (reference sequence). This CDR3 has 12 amino acids. Trimming removed 5 bases at V and 5 bases at J, with 9 bases between.

The chain has TRBV10-3 and TRBJ1-1; the match to TRBD1 covers 7 bases. J gave up 1 base and V 8 bases, and 10 bases lay outside the gene matches. The CDR3 covers 15 residues. Germline assignment: CDR1 ENHRY and CDR2 SYGVKD. Here the CDR3 DNA reads TGTGCCATCGCGCCCGGTGCAGGGGGGAACACTGAAGCTTTCTTT. As protein: CAIAPGAGGNTEAFF.

V gene TRBV24-1 combines with J gene TRBJ1-5; D is possibly TRBD1 (6 bases). This CDR3 is built from 17 residues. Trimming left V 5 bases short and J 0 bases short, with 16 bases between. Germline V CDR1 and CDR2: KGHDR, SFDVKD. The CDR3 DNA reads as TGTGCCACCAGTGGTGGCAGGGGAAGAGATAGCAATCAGCCCCAGCATTTT. Its protein product is CATSGGRGRDSNQPQHF.

The chain uses TRBV28 and TRBJ1-5, with D uncertain. Germline loops: CDR1 MDHEN, CDR2 SYDVKM. CDR3 size: 12 residues. V lost 6 bases to trimming and J lost 4 bases, with 7 bases between them. The CDR3 nucleotides read TGTGCCAGCAGGCTGTTGAATCAGCCCCAGCATTTT. This gives the protein CASRLLNQPQHF.